This T cell receptor (beta chain) is from a study of cytomegalovirus exposure and HLA in healthy donors. The PCR made use of 60 Vbeta and 13 Jbeta primers. The assay was immunoSEQ multiplex PCR, and TCRdb's table has in-frame clones only and misses some. This table lists some 72,000 clones. Sequenced sample: PBMCs. The origin of this receptor is a man in his forties in good health and CMV-seronegative.

This CDR3 reads CASSQDPASGGPYEQYF. CDR3 bases: TGCGCCAGCAGCCAAGATCCGGCTAGCGGGGGCCCTTACGAGCAGTACTTC. V usage is TRBV4-3 and J usage is TRBJ2-7; 10 nucleotides agree with TRBD2. The CDR3 extends over 17 amino acids. J was trimmed by 4 bases and V by 0 bases; bases with no gene match: 9. Per germline, CDR1 LGHNA and CDR2 YSLEER.